A selection of T cell receptor beta chains follows, all from one sample in a study of T cells after yellow fever vaccination. From the 5' RACE reads, TCRdb called clonotypes with MiXCR, one entry per CDR3 protein. Among a few hundred thousand distinct CDR3 sequences listed, around 4% were seen once. The sample here was PBMCs, taken on the day of the yellow fever booster vaccination. The receptors come from a man between 18 and 35 years old who received the YFV17D yellow fever vaccine. The conserved cysteine and the conserved F or W are not part of the CDR3 here. The D gene is left open where the match is weak.

>12|NA|TRBV7-2|TRBJ1-6
ASSSVTANSPLH
>17|NA|TRBV5-5|TRBJ2-3
ASSSRQGQPSGVTDTQY
>11|TRBD1|TRBV20-1|TRBJ2-7
SAMTGGGYEQY
>13|TRBD1|TRBV5-4|TRBJ1-1
ASCLGGQVNTEAF
>16|TRBD2|TRBV27|TRBJ2-5
ASSSRLAGGEYQETQY
>11|NA|TRBV4-1|TRBJ2-7
ASSQRDSYEQY
>13|NA|TRBV18|TRBJ2-5
ASSPRSQGAETQY
>12|TRBD1|TRBV6-5|TRBJ2-4
ASSPRTGEDIQY
>14|TRBD2|TRBV7-2|TRBJ2-1
ASSLAVVAGAGGQF
>11|NA|TRBV29-1|TRBJ2-2
SGMTANTGELF